This entry describes one T cell receptor beta chain. What it recognizes is unknown. These data are taken from a study of cytomegalovirus exposure and HLA in healthy donors. Overall study results and limits: In terms of immune exposure information, only CMV serostatus was available. Follow-up analysis seemed to connect common viral pathogens with several of the most significant clusters identified. In a later analysis, V- and J-gene trimming of beta chains associated with a DCLRE1C missense variant, replicated independently.

With 60 Vbeta and 13 Jbeta primers, the PCR was carried out. Per the original data handling: About 10 million shared chains were among around 80 million unique TCR beta chains counted in a later analysis. TCRdb's table, derived via immunoSEQ multiplex PCR, lists solely in-frame clones and lacks some. From that table come the V and J calls and clone size; the DNA was used to work out D and trimming. The specimen's table records about 77,000 clones. CDR1 is MNHEY and CDR2 is SMNVEV in the germline V gene (reference sequence). The CDR3 consists of 13 residues. The V and J ends lost 5 bases and 3 bases respectively, with 10 bases between them.

The V gene is TRBV27, the J gene TRBJ1-1; TRBD1 is a possible D gene (6 bases). The clonotype originates from a man aged 50 to 59 in good health and CMV-seropositive. The sequenced material came from PBMCs. DNA for the CDR3: TGTGCCAGCAGTATTTACAGGGACACTGAAGCTTTCTTT. It specifies CASSIYRDTEAFF.